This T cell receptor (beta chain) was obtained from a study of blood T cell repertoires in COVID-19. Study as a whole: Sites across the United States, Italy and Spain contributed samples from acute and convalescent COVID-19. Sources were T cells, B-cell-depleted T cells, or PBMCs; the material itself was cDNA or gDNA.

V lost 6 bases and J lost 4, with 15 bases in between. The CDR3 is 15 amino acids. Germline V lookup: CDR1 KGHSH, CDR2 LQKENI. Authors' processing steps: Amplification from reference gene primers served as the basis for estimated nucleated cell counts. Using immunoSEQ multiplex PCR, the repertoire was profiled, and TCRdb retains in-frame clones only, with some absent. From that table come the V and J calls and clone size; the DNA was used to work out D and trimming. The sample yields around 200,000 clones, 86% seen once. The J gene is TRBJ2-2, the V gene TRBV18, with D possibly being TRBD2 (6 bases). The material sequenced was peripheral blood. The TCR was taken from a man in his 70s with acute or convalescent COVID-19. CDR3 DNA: TGTGCCAGCTCCCCCCGGTGGGGAGGCACCGGGGAGCTGTTTTTT. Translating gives CASSPRWGGTGELFF. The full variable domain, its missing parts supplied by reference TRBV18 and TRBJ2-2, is NAGVMQNPRHLVRRRGQEARLRCSPMKGHSHVYWYRQLPEEGLKFMVYLQKENIIDESGMPKERFSAEFPKEGPSILRIQQVVRGDSAAYFCASSPRWGGTGELFFGEGSRLTVL.